This TCR beta chain is drawn from a study of blood T cell repertoires in COVID-19. Participant ages covered about 18 to 89 years across 24 US areas. Cohorts were determined from participant-reported clinical history. It was within 2 weeks before study entry that exposed participants met a COVID-19 case. This CDR3 region has 15 residues. Germline loops: CDR1 SGDLS, CDR2 YYNGEE. V gave up 7 bases and J gave up 3 bases, with 16 bases separating them. In the authors' methods: It was from reference gene primer amplification that nucleated cell counts were estimated. TCRdb's table, derived via immunoSEQ multiplex PCR, lists solely in-frame clones and lacks some. That table furnishes V, J and clone size, whereas the DNA furnished D and trimming. The table has around 160,000 clones, roughly 89% seen once.

Sequencing was done on a sample of PBMCs or T cells enriched from blood (not recorded which). The origin of this receptor is a woman aged 50 to 60 who had been exposed to COVID-19. This rearrangement joins TRBV9 to TRBJ1-4; D is perhaps TRBD1 (6 bases). The CDR3 sequence is CASAIQGLANEKLFF. DNA of the CDR3: TGTGCCAGCGCGATTCAGGGGTTAGCTAATGAAAAACTGTTTTTT. Complete variable domain (other parts from reference TRBV9 and TRBJ1-4): DSGVTQTPKHLITATGQRVTLRCSPRSGDLSVYWYQQSLDQGLQFLIQYYNGEERAKGNILERFSAQQFPDLHSELNLSSLELGDSALYFCASAIQGLANEKLFFGSGTQLSVL.